This T cell receptor beta chain was identified during a study of identical twins. Study conclusions and caveats: Instead of following the same donors, the conclusions were based on cross-sectional statistical analysis. Out-of-frame beta chain sequences displayed weaker excess sharing between twins. Models came in too low on out-of-frame TCR alpha sharing in monozygotic twins.

This clonotype has just a few counts. Its specificity is not known. Template switching (which added a universal primer site) was used, and cDNA carried unique molecular identifiers. In TCRdb, the 5' RACE reads were re-called with MiXCR into one record per CDR3 protein. Altogether 700,000 to 950,000 distinct CDR3 sequences are present, more than 9% being singletons, with the ten largest covering around 1.5%. The length of the CDR3 is 19 residues. Per germline, CDR1 LGHNA and CDR2 YNFKEQ. V lost 1 base and J lost 0; bases outside the gene matches: 9. The same sample was also studied in work on yellow fever vaccine responses in identical twins.

This clonotype originated in a woman between 18 and 29 years old in good health. The gene calls are TRBV4-2 and TRBJ2-1; 10 positions agree with TRBD2. Specimen: PBMCs. CDR3 in amino acids: CASSQVASGRSSSYNEQFF. The CDR3 bases are TGTGCCAGCAGCCAAGTCGCTAGCGGGAGATCGAGCTCCTACAATGAGCAGTTCTTC.